The entry that follows covers one T cell receptor beta chain sequence. Its antigen is currently not known. Nothing much larger sits one base from this clone, and base qualities are not available. The immunoSEQ Assay, a bias-controlled multiplex PCR, was used to amplify TCRbeta CDR3 regions from genomic DNA. Per the source publication's procedure: Nucleated cell counts per sample were estimated from amplification of reference gene primers within the assay. To quantify the absolute abundance of each unique TCRbeta CDR3 rearrangement, sequence reads were collapsed and filtered. For each sample, productive Simpson clonality was calculated by taking the square root of Simpson's diversity index across productive rearrangements. Here the immuneACCESS table is served through TCRdb, limited to in-frame sequences with V and J called. Missing clones are a known gap in these copies; in checked studies unresolved V genes cover under half, and the rest lacks a known reason. V, J and clone size are taken as reported in that table, and D and trimming were inferred from the DNA itself. A total of hundreds of thousands of clones appear in this sample, 80% to 90% of them only once. The top ten hold approximately 0.25% of the sample.

Collaborating institutions collected whole blood in K2EDTA tubes following their own protocols. For TCRbeta analysis, collaborators shipped samples as frozen whole blood, isolated PBMCs, or DNA extracted from either of those sample types. This entry comes from a study of blood T cell repertoires in COVID-19 (dated by TCRdb to the early 2020s). In the study overall: The collaborator samples originated in the United States, Italy and Spain and spanned the acute and convalescent phases of COVID-19. The material from the prospective study consisted of cDNA or gDNA derived from T cells, B-cell-depleted T cells, or PBMCs. Sample metadata almost always included a de-identified subject ID, COVID-19 status, age in years and sex. Deeply sampled blood TCRbeta repertoires from subjects exposed to, actively infected with, or recovered from COVID-19 were included in the dataset. Samples came from the ongoing ImmuneRACE study (first 160 participants) plus 1,254 subjects from 6 global collaborators. Where available, HLA class I and class II types were obtained from metadata supplied by the sample provider rather than from assay-based typing. The repertoires were released in a freely available public database intended as a resource for research on the immune response to SARS-CoV-2.

General study outcomes and caveats: How much clinical and demographic metadata was included differed by source and by participant, and the metadata was provided uncurated.

V was cut back by 6 bases and J by 3 bases, leaving a gap of 11 bases between them. The CDR3 runs 13 amino acids, cysteine and phenylalanine included. Kept here is only the CDR3 DNA, which spans 39 bases and is read in frame from base 1. The germline V gene specifies MDHEN as CDR1 and SYDVKM as CDR2. The sequence was collected from a woman aged 18-29 years with acute or convalescent COVID-19. The chain was built from TRBV28 and TRBJ1-1, with the D gene too uncertain to name. Source material: peripheral blood. The CDR3 has the sequence CASRQPGYTEAFF. The DNA reads as follows: TGTGCCAGCAGGCAACCGGGGTACACTGAAGCTTTCTTT.